This TCR beta chain was sequenced for a study of blood T cell repertoires in COVID-19. In the study overall: From T cells, B-cell-depleted T cells, or PBMCs came the material, which was cDNA or gDNA.

Original handling: How many nucleated cells were present was estimated from reference gene primer amplification. The data were produced by immunoSEQ multiplex PCR, yet TCRdb's version contains in-frame clones alone and is incomplete. V and J calls and clone size are as listed in that table; D and trimming were resolved from the DNA. Of roughly 220,000 clones listed, 80% to 90% are singletons. This study enrolled people aged 18 to 89 from 20 to 25 US geographic areas. Clinical history as reported by participants underpinned cohort assignment. The V end lost 4 bases, the J end lost 2 bases, and 6 bases lay between the germline ends. Germline CDR1 is LGHDT and CDR2 is YNNKEL (reference sequence). This CDR3 region has 14 residues.

The chain uses TRBV3-1 (or the pseudogene TRBV3-2) and TRBJ1-6, with D unclear. The TCR originated in a woman in her thirties or forties with acute COVID-19. The sample comprised PBMCs or T cells enriched from blood (not recorded which). The CDR3 bases are TGTGCCAGCAGCCCTAGTACCTATAATTCACCCCTCCACTTT. It yields the protein CASSPSTYNSPLHF.